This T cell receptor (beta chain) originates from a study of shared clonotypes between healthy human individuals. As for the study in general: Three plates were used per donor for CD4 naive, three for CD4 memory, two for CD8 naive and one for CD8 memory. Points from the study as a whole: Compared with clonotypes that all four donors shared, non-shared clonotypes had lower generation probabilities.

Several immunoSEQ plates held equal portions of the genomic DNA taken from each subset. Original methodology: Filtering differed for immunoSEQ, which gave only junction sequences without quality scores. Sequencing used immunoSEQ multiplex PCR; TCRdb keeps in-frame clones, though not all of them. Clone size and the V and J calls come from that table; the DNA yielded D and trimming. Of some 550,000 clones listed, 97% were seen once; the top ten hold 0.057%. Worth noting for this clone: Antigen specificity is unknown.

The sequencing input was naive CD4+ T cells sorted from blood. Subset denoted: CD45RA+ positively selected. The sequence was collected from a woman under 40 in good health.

CDR3 in amino acids: CASSQALTGEETQYF. CDR3 DNA: TGCGCCAGCAGCCAAGCCTTGACAGGAGAAGAGACCCAGTACTTC. The gene calls are TRBV4-1 and TRBJ2-5; TRBD1 might be the D (6 bases). The V gene's germline CDR1 is MGHRA and CDR2 YSYEKL. CDR3 length: 15 residues. V lost 1 base to trimming and J lost 3 bases, with 12 bases between them.